A selection of T cell receptor beta chains follows, all from one sample in a study of CD8+CD57+ T cells in acquired aplastic anemia. TCRdb reprocessed the reads with MiXCR, giving one entry per CDR3 protein. The top ten hold over 0.95% of the sample, which has about 170,000 distinct CDR3 sequences, around half seen once. The sample was sorted CD4+, CD8+, or CD8+CD57+ T cells (not recorded which) from PBMCs. These receptors were collected from a human donor with aplastic anemia. CDR3s include the opening cysteine and the closing phenylalanine or tryptophan. D genes are given only for firm matches. Clone sizes are given selectively: once, few, many, or a class where the clone is expanded.

J | size | D | length | V | DNA | CDR3
TRBJ2-7 | - | TRBD2 | 14 | TRBV7-6 | TGTGCCAGCAGCTTAGTCGGACTAGGGTACGAGCAGTACTTC | CASSLVGLGYEQYF
TRBJ1-3 | many | TRBD1 | 15 | TRBV5-1 | TGCGCCAGCAGCCTGCGACAGGGGGCAGGAAACACCATATATTTT | CASSLRQGAGNTIYF
TRBJ1-1 | many | TRBD1 | 15 | TRBV7-9 | TGTGCCAGCACCGGACAGGCCCTTTCGGGCACTGAAGCTTTCTTT | CASTGQALSGTEAFF
TRBJ1-5 | - | - | 13 | TRBV19 | TGTGCCAGTCGAGGGCAGGCGGGGCAGCCCCAGCATTTT | CASRGQAGQPQHF
TRBJ1-2 | - | - | 13 | TRBV29-1 | TGCAGCGTCGTGTTCCCCATCGTTTATGGCTACACCTTC | CSVVFPIVYGYTF
TRBJ1-1 | many | - | 13 | TRBV4-2 | TGTGCCAGCAGCCAAGAAGGGCGGACTGAAGCTTTCTTT | CASSQEGRTEAFF
TRBJ1-2 | - | - | 15 | TRBV5-1 | TGCGCCAGCAGCACAATTCAGGGTGTTGACTATGGCTACACCTTC | CASSTIQGVDYGYTF
TRBJ2-3 | many | - | 15 | TRBV25-1 | TGTGCCAGCAGTGAATCAGGACTTCGCACAGATACGCAGTATTTT | CASSESGLRTDTQYF
TRBJ1-1 | many | TRBD1 | 16 | TRBV15 | TGTGCCACCAGCAGGGGGACAGAATTGGCACCTTTTGGAGCTTTCTTT | CATSRGTELAPFGAFF
TRBJ2-7 | - | - | 8 | TRBV2 | TGTGCCAGCAACAAGCAGTACTTC | CASNKQYF
TRBJ2-1 | few | TRBD1 | 15 | TRBV6-4 | TGTGCCAGCAGTGACTCGACAGGGGGCTACAATGAGCAGTTCTTC | CASSDSTGGYNEQFF
TRBJ2-7 | once | - | 15 | TRBV15 | TGTGCCACCAGCAGCCTAGCGGGACAGGGATACGAGCAGTACTTC | CATSSLAGQGYEQYF
TRBJ2-5 | few | TRBD1 | 13 | TRBV7-2 | TGTGCCAGCAGCCCCGGACAGGCAGAGACCCAGTACTTC | CASSPGQAETQYF
TRBJ2-1 | - | TRBD2 | 14 | TRBV19 | TGTGCCAGTAGTATTAGCGGGGGGGGTAATGAGCAGTCCTTC | CASSISGGGNEQSF
TRBJ1-1 | many | TRBD1 | 13 | TRBV7-9 | TGTGCCAGCAGCTTAGGACAGGGAGGGGAAGCTTTCTTT | CASSLGQGGEAFF